Shown below are 6 T cell receptor beta chains from a single sample sequenced in a study of T-cell memory formation after mild COVID-19. TCRdb ran MiXCR on the 5' RACE reads and lists one entry per CDR3 protein. The profile covers 300,000 to 400,000 distinct CDR3 sequences, with around 27% appearing a single time and approximately 13% taken by the ten largest. Sequenced input: PBMCs or a T cell subset sorted from them (not recorded which). These receptors were collected from an adult woman who had mild COVID-19 (a few samples of this study predate the infection). Cell type and time point are not known.

The rearrangement joins TRBV7-3 to TRBJ2-2, with 8 bases that match TRBD1. The CDR3 length is 15 residues. Losses at the gene ends were 2 bases for V and 4 bases for J; bases not matched to a gene: 3. CDR1 SGHTA and CDR2 FQGTGA come from the germline V gene. CDR3 in DNA: TGTGCCAGCAGCTTACAGGGGGCTACCACCGGGGAGCTGTTTTTT. This sequence encodes CASSLQGATTGELFF.

In this sample, this clonotype turned up a few times. The chain employs TRBV12-3 or TRBV12-4 and TRBJ1-3, with D tentatively TRBD1 (5 bases). Trimming removed 8 bases from V and 2 bases from J, with 13 bases in between. The CDR3 extends over 14 amino acids. This CDR3 is CASREGSAGNTIYF. CDR3 DNA: TGTGCCAGCCGCGAGGGGTCCGCTGGAAACACCATATATTTT.

This clonotype was detected ten times or more. The CDR3 region is CASSLTTGELFF. The DNA for the CDR3 is TGTGCCAGCAGCTTAACCACCGGGGAGCTGTTTTTT. The chain has TRBV7-9 and TRBJ2-2, with D uncertain. CDR1 and CDR2 from the germline V gene are SEHNR and FQNEAQ (reference sequence). V lost 2 bases and J lost 4, with 2 bases in between. The CDR3 loop spans 12 amino acids.

The V call is TRBV6-5, the J call TRBJ1-5; TRBD1 is a possible D gene (5 bases). Germline lookup yields CDR1 MNHEY and CDR2 SVGAGI. This CDR3 spans 14 amino acids. The germline V and J ends were trimmed by 2 bases and 6 bases, with 11 bases remaining between them. The CDR3 is CASSYGGTSQPQHF. The CDR3 bases are TGTGCCAGCAGTTACGGGGGTACAAGTCAGCCCCAGCATTTT.

This clonotype showed up many times. The rearrangement links TRBV27 to TRBJ1-4; no firm D call. Trimming stripped 5 bases from V and 8 bases from J, with 15 bases between. The CDR3 length is 14 residues. Germline V lookup: CDR1 MNHEY, CDR2 SMNVEV (reference sequence). CDR3 in DNA: TGTGCCAGCAGTCCCCTGTTGATGGCGGAAAAACTGTTTTTT. It specifies CASSPLLMAEKLFF.

The chain joins TRBV29-1 to TRBJ2-7; 10 bases agree with TRBD1. The J segment lost 0 bases and the V segment lost 6 bases, leaving 2 bases of the junction unmatched. The V gene's germline CDR1 is SQVTM and CDR2 ANQGSEA. The CDR3 runs to 13 residues. The CDR3, as DNA: TGCAGCGTGACAGGGGGCAGCTCCTACGAGCAGTACTTC. Encoded protein: CSVTGGSSYEQYF.